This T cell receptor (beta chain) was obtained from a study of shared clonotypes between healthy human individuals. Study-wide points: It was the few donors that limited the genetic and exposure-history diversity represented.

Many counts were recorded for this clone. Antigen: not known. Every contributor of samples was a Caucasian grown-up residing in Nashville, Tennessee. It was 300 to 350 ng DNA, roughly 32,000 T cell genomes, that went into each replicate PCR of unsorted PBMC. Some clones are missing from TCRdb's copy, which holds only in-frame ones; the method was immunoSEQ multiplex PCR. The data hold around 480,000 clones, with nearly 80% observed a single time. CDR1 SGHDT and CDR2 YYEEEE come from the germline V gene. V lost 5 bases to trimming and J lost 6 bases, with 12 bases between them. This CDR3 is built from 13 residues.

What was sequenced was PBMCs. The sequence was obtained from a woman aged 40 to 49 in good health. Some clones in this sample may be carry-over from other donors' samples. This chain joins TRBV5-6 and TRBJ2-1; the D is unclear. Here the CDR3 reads CASSIGSGNEQFF. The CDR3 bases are TGTGCCAGCAGTATAGGGTCTGGCAATGAGCAGTTCTTC.